This T cell receptor beta chain stems from a study of blood T cell repertoires in COVID-19. Germline assignment: CDR1 MDHEN and CDR2 SYDVKM. The CDR3 has 17 amino acids. Trimming took 4 bases from V and 4 from J, leaving 20 bases between them. Under the authors' procedure: Amplified reference gene primers provided the basis for estimating nucleated cell counts. The protocol was immunoSEQ multiplex PCR, while the TCRdb copy is restricted to in-frame clones and leaves out a portion. The V and J calls and clone size are taken from that table; D and trimming were inferred from the DNA. The sample has around 260,000 clones, 70% to 90% seen once.

This receptor was obtained from a woman between 55 and 75 years old with COVID-19, enrolled during active disease. The rearrangement uses TRBV28 and TRBJ1-3; a possible D gene is TRBD1 (6 bases). Source material: peripheral blood. This CDR3 reads CASSWTLGAGAGNTIYF. CDR3 sequence (DNA): TGTGCCAGCAGTTGGACTCTCGGGGCAGGGGCCGGAAACACCATATATTTT.